A single sample is the source of the 21 T cell receptor beta chains below, sequenced in a study of T cell responses to AZD1222 COVID-19 vaccine. TCRdb's table, derived via immunoSEQ multiplex PCR, lists solely in-frame clones and lacks some. The data contain some 130,000 clones, roughly 90% of them singletons. This sample comprised peripheral blood, obtained 28 days after the second AZD1222 dose. The source is an adult who received the AZD1222 COVID-19 vaccine.

The chain uses TRBV28 and TRBJ2-7; 12 bases agree with TRBD2. Germline CDR1 reads MDHEN; CDR2 reads SYDVKM. The V segment lost 6 bases and the J segment 4 bases; nucleotides outside the gene matches: 7. CDR3 size: 15 residues. The CDR3 nucleotides are TGTGCCAGCAGACCACACGGGACTAGCGGGTACGAGCAGTACTTC. Protein: CASRPHGTSGYEQYF.

The chain carries TRBV2 and TRBJ2-1, with TRBD1 as a possible D gene (6 bases). Germline values: CDR1 SNHLY, CDR2 FYNNEI. V lost 4 bases and J lost 4, with 14 bases in between. CDR3 length equals 15 residues. CDR3 amino acids: CASSAGTTRYNEQFF. Here the CDR3 DNA reads TGTGCCAGCAGTGCCGGGACAACCCGTTACAATGAGCAGTTCTTC.

This chain uses TRBV2 with TRBJ2-3, with unresolved D. CDR3 length equals 12 residues. Germline V CDR1 and CDR2: SNHLY, FYNNEI. V lost 4 bases and J 1 base, leaving 3 bases between the germline ends. In DNA, the CDR3 is TGTGCCAGCAGTGTGGGCACAGATACGCAGTATTTT. It specifies CASSVGTDTQYF.

J is TRBJ1-5 and V is TRBV21-1. TRBV21-1 is listed as a pseudogene. This CDR3 spans 15 amino acids. CDR3: CASSKRLQSNQPQHF. In DNA, the CDR3 is TGTGCCAGCAGCAAACGACTCCAGAGCAATCAGCCCCAGCATTTT.

The chain is built from TRBV5-4 and TRBJ2-3, with 9 bases that match TRBD2. This CDR3 has 16 amino acids. The germline gives CDR1 SGHNT, CDR2 YYREEE (reference sequence). Losses at the gene ends were 3 bases for V and 2 bases for J; bases not matched to a gene: 7. The CDR3 DNA reads as TGTGCCAGCAGCTCCCCTAGCGGGGCTCACACAGATACGCAGTATTTT. Amino acids: CASSSPSGAHTDTQYF.

The chain is built from TRBV20-1 and TRBJ2-1; 7 positions match TRBD2. CDR3 length equals 14 residues. The V gene's germline CDR1 is DFQATT and CDR2 SNEGSKA (reference sequence). V shed 3 bases, J shed 7 bases, and the junction held 9 bases outside the gene matches. CDR3 region: CSASRGLGRNEQFF. The CDR3 region has the DNA TGCAGTGCTAGTCGCGGACTAGGGCGGAATGAGCAGTTCTTC.

This clone was picked up one time. This sequence joins TRBV30 and TRBJ1-4, with no clear D. The CDR3 is 14 amino acids. The germline V gene encodes CDR1 GTSNPN and CDR2 SVGIG (reference sequence). Trimming left V 5 bases short and J 8 bases short, with 18 bases between. The CDR3 here is CAWGRGGPGEKLFF. In DNA form, the CDR3 reads TGTGCCTGGGGCCGGGGAGGGCCGGGGGAAAAACTGTTTTTT.

The chain combines TRBV6-5 with TRBJ1-2; TRBD1 might be the D (6 bases). V was cut by 2 bases and J by 7 bases, with 17 bases left in between. The CDR3 sequence is 15 residues long. CDR1 and CDR2 from the germline V gene are MNHEY and SVGAGI. CDR3 region: CASSYNRVGATGYTF. The CDR3 coding sequence is TGTGCCAGCAGTTACAACAGGGTCGGGGCGACTGGCTACACCTTC.

The table lists this clone with a few counts. The chain is built from TRBV20-1 and TRBJ2-5; no reliable D call. Per germline, CDR1 DFQATT and CDR2 SNEGSKA (reference sequence). Trimming took 3 bases from V and 4 from J, leaving 12 bases between them. CDR3 length: 13 amino acids. The CDR3: CSASRSLGETQYF. The CDR3 nucleotides read TGCAGTGCTAGTCGGAGCCTAGGAGAGACCCAGTACTTC.

This chain links TRBV11-2 with TRBJ2-7; D perhaps matches TRBD2 (6 bases). The CDR3 loop spans 15 amino acids. Germline values: CDR1 SGHAT, CDR2 FQNNGV. The germline V and J ends were trimmed by 0 bases and 9 bases, with 18 bases remaining between them. CDR3 in amino acids: CASSLEASATHGQYF. The CDR3 DNA sequence: TGTGCCAGCAGCTTAGAGGCTAGCGCAACCCACGGGCAGTACTTC.

This clone showed up just once. The chain employs TRBV10-3 and TRBJ1-1; D is perhaps TRBD1 (5 bases). V lost 6 bases and J 1 base, leaving 12 bases between the germline ends. CDR3 length equals 14 residues. CDR1 is ENHRY, CDR2 SYGVKD, per germline. CDR3 bases: TGTGCCATCAGCCCTTTGGACACGAACACTGAAGCTTTCTTT. Translated: CAISPLDTNTEAFF.

The rearrangement links TRBV5-1 to TRBJ1-3; possibly TRBD1 for D (5 bases). Germline-derived CDR1 and CDR2 are SGHRS and YFSETQ. This CDR3 spans 14 amino acids. Trimming removed 3 bases at V and 0 bases at J, with 7 bases between. The CDR3 DNA sequence: TGCGCCAGCAGCTCTCAGGGCTCTGGAAACACCATATATTTT. The encoded protein is CASSSQGSGNTIYF.

The chain employs TRBV3-1 (or the pseudogene TRBV3-2) and TRBJ2-5, with D perhaps TRBD1 or TRBD2 (5 bases each). Looked up from germline, CDR1 is LGHDT and CDR2 is YNNKEL (reference sequence). Trimming left V 7 bases short and J 4 bases short, with 10 bases between. This CDR3 is built from 12 residues. CDR3: CASNRGAETQYF. The CDR3 DNA reads TGTGCCAGCAATAGGGGAGCAGAGACCCAGTACTTC.

This clone has only a few counts. The chain employs TRBV7-6 and TRBJ2-7; D uncertain. Trimming removed 2 bases from V and 2 bases from J, with 13 bases in between. Germline CDR1 is SGHVS and CDR2 is FNYEAQ. The CDR3 is 15 residues long. This CDR3 reads CASSLLSGAAYEQYF. CDR3 nucleotides: TGTGCCAGCAGCTTACTTTCGGGTGCCGCCTACGAGCAGTACTTC. Based on the CDR3 plus reference TRBV7-6 and TRBJ2-7, the full variable domain is GAGVSQSPRYKVTKRGQDVALRCDPISGHVSLYWYRQALGQGPEFLTYFNYEAQQDKSGLPNDRFSAERPEGSISTLTIQRTEQRDSAMYRCASSLLSGAAYEQYFGPGTRLTVT.

The chain joins TRBV21-1 to TRBJ1-1; the tabulated D call, TRBD1, remains unverified against the DNA. TRBV21-1 is recorded as a pseudogene. The CDR3 spans 14 residues. The CDR3 reads CASRIQGRNTEAFF. The CDR3 region has the DNA TGTGCCAGCAGAATACAGGGACGGAACACTGAAGCTTTCTTT.

This chain uses TRBV6-2 or TRBV6-3 with TRBJ2-1; 16 bases are shared with TRBD2. Trimming removed 6 bases from V and 7 bases from J; junction bases left unmatched: 3. The CDR3 has 15 amino acids. Germline V gives CDR1 MNHEY, CDR2 SVGEGT. Here the CDR3 DNA reads TGTGCCAGCAGCTGGGGACTAGCGGGAGGGAATGAGCAGTTCTTC. As protein: CASSWGLAGGNEQFF.

The chain employs TRBV11-1 and TRBJ2-3, with a possible D match to TRBD1 (5 bases). The germline V and J ends were trimmed by 3 bases and 4 bases, with 17 bases remaining between them. Germline V gene data show CDR1 as SGHAT and CDR2 as FQDESV (reference sequence). The CDR3 is made up of 16 amino acids. For the CDR3, the DNA is TGTGCCAGCAGCTTCGGCCTTACAGGTTGGGCAGATACGCAGTATTTT. Its translation is CASSFGLTGWADTQYF.

The V gene is TRBV7-8, the J gene TRBJ2-5, with TRBD2 as a possible D gene (6 bases). This CDR3 has 12 residues. CDR1 SGHVS and CDR2 FQNEAQ come from the germline V gene. The V end lost 7 bases, the J end lost 3 bases, and 9 bases lay between the germline ends. The CDR3 spells CASIGGEETQYF. The DNA of the CDR3 is TGTGCCAGCATCGGGGGAGAAGAGACCCAGTACTTC.

This chain connects TRBV5-1 to TRBJ1-1; D unresolved. The V and J ends lost 0 bases and 2 bases respectively, with 8 bases between them. This CDR3 region has 14 residues. Germline V gene sequence: CDR1 SGHRS, CDR2 YFSETQ. The CDR3 bases are TGCGCCAGCAGCTTGGAGGGAGGAAACACTGAAGCTTTCTTT. Protein sequence: CASSLEGGNTEAFF.

Worth noting for this clone: The sample holds other DNA sequences that translate to the same CDR3. V is TRBV4-1 and J is TRBJ2-7; 7 nucleotides align to TRBD2. This CDR3 has 13 amino acids. Germline V gene sequence: CDR1 MGHRA, CDR2 YSYEKL. The ends lost 0 bases at V and 4 bases at J; junction bases unmatched: 0. CDR3 sequence: CASSQERGYEQYF. DNA of the CDR3: TGCGCCAGCAGCCAAGAGCGGGGGTACGAGCAGTACTTC.

V usage is TRBV27 and J usage is TRBJ1-4; D is perhaps TRBD1 (6 bases). The CDR3 contains 14 residues. Trimming took off 4 bases at V and 13 bases at J, with 19 bases between the two ends. Per germline, CDR1 MNHEY and CDR2 SMNVEV (reference sequence). CDR3 sequence: CASSSLQGTSGLFF. As DNA, the CDR3 is TGTGCCAGCAGTTCCCTACAGGGAACTTCGGGACTGTTTTTT.